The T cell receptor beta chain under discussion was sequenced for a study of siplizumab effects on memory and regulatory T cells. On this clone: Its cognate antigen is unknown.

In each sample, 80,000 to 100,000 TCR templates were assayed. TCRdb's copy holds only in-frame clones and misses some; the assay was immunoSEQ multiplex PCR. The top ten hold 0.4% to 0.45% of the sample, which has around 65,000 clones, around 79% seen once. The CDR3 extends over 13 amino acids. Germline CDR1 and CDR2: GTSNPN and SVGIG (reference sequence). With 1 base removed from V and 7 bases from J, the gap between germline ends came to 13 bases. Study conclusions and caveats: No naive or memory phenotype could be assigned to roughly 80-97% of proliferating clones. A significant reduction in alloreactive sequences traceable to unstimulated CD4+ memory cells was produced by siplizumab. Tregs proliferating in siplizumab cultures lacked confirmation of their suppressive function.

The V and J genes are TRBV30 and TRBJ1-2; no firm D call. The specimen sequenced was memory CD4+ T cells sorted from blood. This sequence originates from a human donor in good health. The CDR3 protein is CAWSGDISGGYTF. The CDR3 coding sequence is TGTGCCTGGAGTGGGGATATATCGGGTGGCTACACCTTC.